These 12 T cell receptor beta chains were all obtained from the same sample, sequenced in a study of blood T cell repertoires in COVID-19. Sequencing used immunoSEQ multiplex PCR; TCRdb keeps in-frame clones, though not all of them. Of 150,000 to 200,000 clones listed, roughly 87% were seen once; the top ten hold approximately 8.1%. The specimen sequenced was peripheral blood. Receptors originate from a woman between 55 and 75 years old with COVID-19, enrolled during active disease.

The chain is built from TRBV24-1 and TRBJ2-1, with 7 bases lining up with TRBD1. The germline V gene has CDR1 KGHDR and CDR2 SFDVKD. CDR3 length: 14 residues. The V segment lost 3 bases and the J segment 9 bases; nucleotides outside the gene matches: 7. CDR3 in amino acids: CATSDPGTAAEQFF. For the CDR3, the DNA is TGTGCCACCAGTGATCCAGGGACAGCAGCTGAGCAGTTCTTC.

J is TRBJ1-5 and V is TRBV16; D is uncertain. The CDR3 runs 13 residues. Trimming took 0 bases from V and 5 from J, leaving 5 bases between them. Germline V gives CDR1 KGHSY, CDR2 FQNENV. The chain's CDR3 is CASSQSAYQPQHF. The CDR3 nucleotides are TGTGCCAGCAGCCAATCGGCCTATCAGCCCCAGCATTTT.

The chain uses TRBV19 and TRBJ2-1; 7 nucleotides agree with TRBD1. Germline V gene lookup returns CDR1 LNHDA and CDR2 SQIVND (reference sequence). This CDR3 is 15 amino acids long. The J segment lost 3 bases and the V segment lost 1 base, leaving 3 bases of the junction unmatched. CDR3 DNA sequence: TGTGCCAGTAGTATAGGGACAGGTAACTACAATGAGCAGTTCTTC. Translated, it gives CASSIGTGNYNEQFF.

This sequence joins TRBV7-8 and TRBJ1-6; D call uncertain. The CDR3 spans 12 residues. Germline values: CDR1 SGHVS, CDR2 FQNEAQ. Trimming shortened V by 5 bases and J by 8 bases, and 7 bases separated the two germline ends. This chain's CDR3 is CASSNIDSPLHF. The CDR3 nucleotides read TGTGCCAGCAGCAATATCGATTCACCCCTCCACTTT.

This chain joins TRBV5-1 and TRBJ1-2; perhaps TRBD1 as D (6 bases). Germline V lookup: CDR1 SGHRS, CDR2 YFSETQ. V was clipped by 0 bases and J by 6 bases, with 9 bases between them. This CDR3 is built from 13 residues. The CDR3 DNA reads as TGCGCCAGCAGCTTGGACCCAGGGGATGGCTACACCTTC. Residues: CASSLDPGDGYTF.

This chain connects TRBV9 to TRBJ1-1; D possibly corresponds to TRBD1 (6 bases). This CDR3 spans 14 amino acids. V was cut by 1 base and J by 5 bases, with 12 bases left in between. The V gene's germline CDR1 is SGDLS and CDR2 YYNGEE. The CDR3 loop reads CASSVKGVGTEAFF. In DNA, the CDR3 is TGTGCCAGCAGCGTAAAGGGGGTGGGGACTGAAGCTTTCTTT.

The chain combines TRBV7-2 with TRBJ2-7; TRBD1 aligns across 8 bases. Germline V gene data show CDR1 as SGHTA and CDR2 as FQGNSA. Losses at the gene ends were 4 bases for V and 3 bases for J; bases not matched to a gene: 8. The CDR3 length is 15 residues. Here the CDR3 reads CASSSTPGTGYEQYF. CDR3 in DNA: TGTGCCAGCAGCTCGACTCCCGGGACAGGCTACGAGCAGTACTTC.

This clone turned up a few times. The same CDR3 can be traced to other DNA sequences in this sample. The chain recombines TRBV9 with TRBJ1-3; perhaps TRBD1 as D (6 bases). Germline V gene lookup returns CDR1 SGDLS and CDR2 YYNGEE. The CDR3 sequence is 14 residues long. Trimming shortened V by 0 bases and J by 4 bases, and 8 bases separated the two germline ends. DNA for the CDR3: TGTGCCAGCAGCGTAGGGACAGCCGGAAACACCATATATTTT. Protein: CASSVGTAGNTIYF.

The chain employs TRBV3-1 (or the pseudogene TRBV3-2) and TRBJ1-5, with D maybe TRBD1 (6 bases). CDR1 LGHDT and CDR2 YNNKEL come from the germline V gene (reference sequence). V was trimmed by 0 bases and J by 6 bases, leaving 12 bases between them. This CDR3 is built from 15 residues. The CDR3 DNA follows: TGTGCCAGCAGCCAAGATCGTACAGGGAGTCAGCCCCAGCATTTT. Its protein is CASSQDRTGSQPQHF.

V usage is TRBV28 and J usage is TRBJ2-7, with D possibly being TRBD1 (5 bases). Germline-derived CDR1 and CDR2 are MDHEN and SYDVKM. V lost 5 bases and J 2 bases, leaving 16 bases between the germline ends. The CDR3 runs 15 residues. The CDR3 region has the DNA TGTGCCAGCAGTACAGGCCTGCTAGTCACCTACGAGCAGTACGTC. Translation gives CASSTGLLVTYEQYV.

The chain couples TRBV21-1 to TRBJ2-7; the table's D call, TRBD1, was not checked against the DNA. TRBV21-1 is reported as a pseudogene. This CDR3 region has 14 residues. The chain's CDR3 is CAIQPPWDSYEQYV. For the CDR3, the DNA is TGTGCCATCCAACCCCCCTGGGACAGTTACGAGCAGTACGTC.

V is TRBV12-3 or TRBV12-4 and J is TRBJ1-5; D remains unclear. The CDR3 extends over 12 amino acids. Between the trimmed V and J ends, which lost 7 bases and 11 bases, there was a span of 15 bases. The CDR3 reads CASTLPGGAQHF. The CDR3 nucleotides read TGTGCCAGCACCCTGCCCGGCGGGGCCCAGCATTTT.